A selection of T cell receptor beta chains follows, all from one sample in a study of blood T cell repertoires in COVID-19. Data came from immunoSEQ multiplex PCR; TCRdb stores just in-frame clones and leaves some out. The sample records more than 90,000 clones, about 85% being singletons. Sequencing input: peripheral blood. Receptor source: a man older than 75 with acute or convalescent COVID-19. Both conserved end residues are part of each CDR3. The order of the fields is CDR3 protein, CDR3 DNA, V gene, clone size, D gene, J gene. A D gene is named only where the DNA matches it firmly. Some rows mark clone size as missing; the rest say once, few, many or name a class of expanded clone.

CASSEYSHRGEKLFF | TGTGCCAGCAGTGAATATTCTCACAGGGGTGAAAAACTGTTTTTT | TRBV25-1 | NA | TRBD1 | TRBJ1-4
CASTPTSGRAQSYNEQFF | TGTGCCAGCACCCCGACTAGCGGGAGGGCCCAATCATACAATGAGCAGTTCTTC | TRBV27 | NA | TRBD2 | TRBJ2-1
CASKRSPKDEAFF | TGTGCCAGCAAGCGGTCTCCGAAAGATGAAGCTTTCTTT | TRBV5-4 | NA | NA | TRBJ1-1
CASSQSRDRGRSGFIQYF | TGCGCCAGCAGTCAATCTAGGGACAGGGGGCGCTCGGGTTTCATTCAGTACTTC | TRBV23-1 | NA | TRBD1 | TRBJ2-4
CASSLAGPNQPQHF | TGTGCCAGCAGCTTGGCAGGGCCCAATCAGCCCCAGCATTTT | TRBV5-6 | NA | NA | TRBJ1-5
CATVRDTGTYEQYF | TGTGCCACCGTCCGGGACACCGGAACCTACGAGCAGTACTTC | TRBV25-1 | few | NA | TRBJ2-7
CASRWTGLNEKLFF | TGTGCCAGCAGGTGGACAGGGCTGAATGAAAAACTGTTTTTT | TRBV27 | NA | TRBD1 | TRBJ1-4
CASSLSGYGDEKLFF | TGTGCCAGCAGCTTGAGTGGGTACGGGGATGAAAAACTGTTTTTT | TRBV9 | NA | NA | TRBJ1-4
CASSVGQQETQYF | TGTGCCAGCAGCGTGGGACAGCAAGAGACCCAGTACTTC | TRBV5-5 | NA | TRBD1 | TRBJ2-5
CASSLQAGVSGELFF | TGTGCCAGCAGCTTACAGGCGGGAGTGTCCGGGGAGCTGTTTTTT | TRBV11-2 | NA | TRBD2 | TRBJ2-2
CAWSGRVNNEQFF | TGTGCCTGGAGCGGGAGGGTTAACAATGAGCAGTTCTTC | TRBV30 | NA | TRBD2 | TRBJ2-1
CASSYRDRGSNEQFF | TGTGCCAGTAGTTACCGGGACAGGGGCTCCAATGAGCAGTTCTTC | TRBV19 | NA | TRBD1 | TRBJ2-1
CASSPSPGGNTEAFF | TGTGCCAGCAGCCCTAGCCCAGGGGGGAACACTGAAGCTTTCTTT | TRBV7-9 | NA | TRBD1 | TRBJ1-1
CASSGTSGRVDTQYF | TGTGCCAGCAGCGGGACTAGCGGGAGGGTAGATACGCAGTATTTT | TRBV6-5 | NA | TRBD2 | TRBJ2-3
CASSQEGWAYGYTF | TGCGCCAGCAGCCAAGAGGGCTGGGCCTATGGCTACACCTTC | TRBV4-1 | NA | NA | TRBJ1-2
CATSEPGSRDYGYTF | TGTGCCACCAGTGAACCGGGATCTCGAGACTATGGCTACACCTTC | TRBV24-1 | NA | NA | TRBJ1-2
CASGTPQGVGEAFF | TGTGCTAGTGGTACCCCACAGGGAGTGGGTGAAGCTTTCTTT | TRBV12-5 | NA | NA | TRBJ1-1
CASSIWGLDTEAFF | TGTGCCAGTAGTATTTGGGGGCTCGACACTGAAGCTTTCTTT | TRBV19 | many | NA | TRBJ1-1
CASSGAAAGDTQYF | TGTGCCAGCAGTGGCGCGGCCGCGGGAGATACGCAGTATTTT | TRBV9 | NA | NA | TRBJ2-3
CASSLQGRETQYF | TGTGCCAGCAGCTTACAGGGCCGAGAGACCCAGTACTTC | TRBV11-1 | NA | NA | TRBJ2-5
CASSQVAAPRGYTF | TGCGCCAGCAGCCAAGTTGCAGCTCCTAGAGGCTACACCTTC | TRBV4-1 | NA | NA | TRBJ1-2
CASSEAGSEKLFF | TGTGCCAGCAGTGAAGCCGGGAGCGAAAAACTGTTTTTT | TRBV2 | NA | NA | TRBJ1-4
CASSLNGGRGYEQYF | TGTGCCAGCAGCTTAAATGGCGGGAGAGGGTACGAGCAGTACTTC | TRBV7-3 | NA | TRBD2 | TRBJ2-7
CASIGTGRGEQYF | TGTGCCAGCATAGGGACAGGAAGAGGTGAGCAGTACTTC | TRBV6-5 | NA | TRBD1 | TRBJ2-7
CASSLRGGPEKLFF | TGTGCCAGCAGCCTCCGGGGGGGCCCTGAAAAACTGTTTTTT | TRBV3-1/TRBV3-2 | once | NA | TRBJ1-4
CSVVTQGPNYGYTF | TGCAGCGTGGTTACCCAGGGGCCTAACTATGGCTACACCTTC | TRBV29-1 | NA | NA | TRBJ1-2
CASSSGQGSQPQHF | TGTGCCAGCTCCTCCGGACAGGGAAGTCAGCCCCAGCATTTT | TRBV2 | few | TRBD1 | TRBJ1-5
CASIEGAGYGYTF | TGCGCCAGCATAGAGGGGGCCGGCTATGGCTACACCTTC | TRBV10-2 | NA | TRBD1 | TRBJ1-2
CASSRGGISYEQYF | TGTGCCAGCAGCCGTGGGGGGATTTCCTACGAGCAGTACTTC | TRBV14 | NA | NA | TRBJ2-7
CASSFTGVSKNIQYF | TGTGCCAGCAGCTTCACAGGGGTGTCCAAAAACATTCAGTACTTC | TRBV5-6 | NA | TRBD1 | TRBJ2-4
CASSLEPSGIRNEQFF | TGCGCCAGCAGCTTGGAACCTAGCGGGATACGGAATGAGCAGTTCTTC | TRBV5-1 | NA | TRBD2 | TRBJ2-1
CASSEFPTVMNTEAFF | TGTGCCAGCAGTGAGTTCCCCACAGTAATGAACACTGAAGCTTTCTTT | TRBV6-1 | once | NA | TRBJ1-1
CASSIGGTGGFNEAFF | TGTGCCAGTAGTATCGGGGGGACAGGGGGCTTTAATGAAGCTTTCTTT | TRBV19 | NA | TRBD1 | TRBJ1-1
CASSADAEQYF | TGTGCCAGTAGTGCAGATGCCGAGCAGTACTTC | TRBV19 | NA | NA | TRBJ2-7
CASSFPSGRESDTQYF | TGTGCCAGCAGCTTCCCATCAGGGCGGGAGTCAGATACGCAGTATTTT | TRBV5-4 | NA | TRBD2 | TRBJ2-3
CASSLRTSGGHNEQFF | TGTGCCAGCAGCCTGAGGACTAGCGGGGGTCACAATGAGCAGTTCTTC | TRBV27 | NA | TRBD2 | TRBJ2-1
CASSPGRDQPQHF | TGTGCCAGCAGCCCGGGCAGGGATCAGCCCCAGCATTTT | TRBV4-2 | NA | NA | TRBJ1-5
CASSYSIRDKYTEAFF | TGTGCCAGCAGTTACTCGATACGGGACAAATACACTGAAGCTTTCTTT | TRBV6-2/TRBV6-3 | NA | NA | TRBJ1-1
CATGTGGLYEQYF | TGTGCCACCGGGACAGGGGGCCTATACGAGCAGTACTTC | TRBV2 | few | TRBD1 | TRBJ2-7
CASSPSGAEYNEQFF | TGTGCCAGCAGCCCGAGCGGTGCGGAATACAATGAGCAGTTCTTC | TRBV7-3 | NA | NA | TRBJ2-1
CASSLAFRRVNEQFF | TGTGCCAGCAGCTTAGCGTTTCGTCGAGTCAATGAGCAGTTCTTC | TRBV7-8 | NA | NA | TRBJ2-1
CASSLLDNAYQETQYF | TGCGCCAGCAGCTTGTTGGACAACGCGTACCAAGAGACCCAGTACTTC | TRBV5-1 | NA | NA | TRBJ2-5
CASSLRTNQPQHF | TGTGCCAGCAGCCTTCGAACTAATCAGCCCCAGCATTTT | TRBV7-8 | NA | NA | TRBJ1-5
CSLRENTEAFF | TGCAGCCTCCGGGAGAACACTGAAGCTTTCTTT | TRBV29-1 | once | NA | TRBJ1-1
CASGTRTGGFGYTF | TGTGCCAGCGGAACTCGGACAGGGGGCTTTGGCTACACCTTC | TRBV6-5 | NA | TRBD1 | TRBJ1-2
CASSHEREALRETQYF | TGCGCCAGCAGCCACGAGCGGGAGGCCCTTCGGGAGACCCAGTACTTC | TRBV4-1 | NA | TRBD2 | TRBJ2-5
CASSYRGDRDYGYTF | TGTGCCAGCAGTTACCGTGGGGACAGGGACTATGGCTACACCTTC | TRBV6-5 | few | TRBD1 | TRBJ1-2
CASSLGRGLYGYTF | TGTGCCAGCAGCCTTGGACGGGGACTTTATGGCTACACCTTC | TRBV5-6 | NA | NA | TRBJ1-2
CASSPPGQPSEQYF | TGTGCCAGCTCACCACCAGGACAGCCTAGCGAGCAGTACTTC | TRBV18 | NA | NA | TRBJ2-7
CASRGGAYEQYF | TGTGCCAGCAGAGGGGGCGCGTACGAGCAGTACTTC | TRBV6-6 | NA | TRBD1 | TRBJ2-7
CASTTGTNYGYTF | TGTGCCAGCACCACAGGGACTAACTATGGCTACACCTTC | TRBV28 | NA | NA | TRBJ1-2
CASSQRTTQETQYF | TGTGCCAGTAGTCAAAGGACTACGCAAGAGACCCAGTACTTC | TRBV19 | once | NA | TRBJ2-5
CASSLIDRGTDTQYF | TGCGCCAGCAGCTTGATCGACAGAGGCACAGATACGCAGTATTTT | TRBV5-1 | NA | NA | TRBJ2-3